This is a list of T cell receptor beta chains from one sample in a study of OX40 agonist ivuxolimab in advanced cancers. Profiled with immunoSEQ multiplex PCR; TCRdb holds only in-frame clones, not every one. The table shows roughly 75,000 clones, with approximately 88% occurring only once. The source was CD4+ or CD8+ T cells sorted from blood, collected in a trial of the OX40 agonist ivuxolimab. These receptors were taken from an adult with an advanced solid tumor such as melanoma, head and neck, liver or kidney cancer. Both conserved end residues are part of each CDR3.

TRBV7-9	TRBJ2-7	CASSLSPTGGTYEQYF
TRBV19	TRBJ1-1	CASRSPGQGANTEAFF
TRBV19	TRBJ2-7	CASSIFGGKSYEQYF
TRBV5-4	TRBJ2-5	CASRLKETQYF
TRBV19	TRBJ2-6	CASSDQGSSDGANVLTF
TRBV6-5	TRBJ1-2	CASSYNQEYEGYTF
TRBV4-1	TRBJ1-5	CASSQGFTGAGQPQHF
TRBV7-9	TRBJ2-3	CASSFLSGRRPDTQYF
TRBV11-2	TRBJ1-3	CASSLYDRGSGNTIYF
TRBV12-5	TRBJ2-7	CASGSRRSSYEQYF
TRBV7-9	TRBJ2-5	CASRSGGMNQETQYF
TRBV14	TRBJ1-2	CASSQGDYNGYGYTF
TRBV5-6	TRBJ2-7	CASSLGGAEGKQYF
TRBV5-5	TRBJ2-7	CASSSQGEGGDGRF
TRBV29-1	TRBJ2-7	CSVERDPGYKQYF